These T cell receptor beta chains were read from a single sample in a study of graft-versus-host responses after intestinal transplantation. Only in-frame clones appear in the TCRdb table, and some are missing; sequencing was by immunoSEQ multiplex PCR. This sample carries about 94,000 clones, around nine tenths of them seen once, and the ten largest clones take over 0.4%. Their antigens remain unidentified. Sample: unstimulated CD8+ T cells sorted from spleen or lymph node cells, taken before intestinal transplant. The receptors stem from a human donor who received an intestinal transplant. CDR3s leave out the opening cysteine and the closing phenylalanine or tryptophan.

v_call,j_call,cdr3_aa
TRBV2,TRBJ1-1,ASSDEGSPAHTEAF
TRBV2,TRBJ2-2,ASRQGRYTGELF
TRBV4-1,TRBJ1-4,ASSPSVLPANEKLF
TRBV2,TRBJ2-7,ASSGRGGQFSEQY
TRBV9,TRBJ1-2,ASSPDSFSNYGYT
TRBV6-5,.,ASSWSQGDDEQY
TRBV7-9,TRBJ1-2,ASSIPGGQGQVYT
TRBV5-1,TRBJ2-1,ASSLPALGNEQF
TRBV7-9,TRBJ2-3,ASVHREDTQY
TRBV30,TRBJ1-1,AWNYQTEAF
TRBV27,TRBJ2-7,ASSFGLAGEFV
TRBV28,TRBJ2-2,ASSILPNTGELF
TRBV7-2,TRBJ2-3,ASSLLAGADTQY
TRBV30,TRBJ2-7,AWSPTGDEQY
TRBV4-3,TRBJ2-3,ASSQSRGGAGTDTQY
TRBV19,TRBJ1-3,ASSPETELENTIY
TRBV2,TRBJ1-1,ASKRGTEVNTEAF
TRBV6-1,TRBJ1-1,ASSRGNTEAF
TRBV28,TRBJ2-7,ASSLAGIYEQY
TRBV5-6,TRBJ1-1,ASSRGHGSEAF
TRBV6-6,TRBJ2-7,ASSLGGGKTYEQY
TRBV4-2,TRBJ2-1,ASSHQMLDRGASYNEQF
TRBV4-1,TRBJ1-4,ASSQGSEKLF
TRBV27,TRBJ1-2,ASMTYRNYGYT
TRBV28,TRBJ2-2,ASSLVGRNTGELF
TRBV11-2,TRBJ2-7,ASSSGTGSYEQY
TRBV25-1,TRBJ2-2,ASSGDRNTGELF
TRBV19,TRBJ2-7,ASSQGTVYEQY
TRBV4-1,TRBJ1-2,ASSQAAGGGYT
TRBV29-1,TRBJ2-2,SVGGTGAWDGTGELF
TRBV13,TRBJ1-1,ASSSSDRDTEAF
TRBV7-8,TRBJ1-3,ASSLAWQGTGNTIY
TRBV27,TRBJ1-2,ASSLGQGGYGYT
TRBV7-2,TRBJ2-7,ASSPGHASYEQY
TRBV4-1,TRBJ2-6,ASSQEGVAGANVLT
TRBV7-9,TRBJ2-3,ASSGLAISTDTQY
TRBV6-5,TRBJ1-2,ASSPGNHYGYT
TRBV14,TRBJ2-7,ASSQHSGHSSYEQY
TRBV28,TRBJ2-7,ASSQDRVNEQY
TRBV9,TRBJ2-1,ASAMGRADNEQF